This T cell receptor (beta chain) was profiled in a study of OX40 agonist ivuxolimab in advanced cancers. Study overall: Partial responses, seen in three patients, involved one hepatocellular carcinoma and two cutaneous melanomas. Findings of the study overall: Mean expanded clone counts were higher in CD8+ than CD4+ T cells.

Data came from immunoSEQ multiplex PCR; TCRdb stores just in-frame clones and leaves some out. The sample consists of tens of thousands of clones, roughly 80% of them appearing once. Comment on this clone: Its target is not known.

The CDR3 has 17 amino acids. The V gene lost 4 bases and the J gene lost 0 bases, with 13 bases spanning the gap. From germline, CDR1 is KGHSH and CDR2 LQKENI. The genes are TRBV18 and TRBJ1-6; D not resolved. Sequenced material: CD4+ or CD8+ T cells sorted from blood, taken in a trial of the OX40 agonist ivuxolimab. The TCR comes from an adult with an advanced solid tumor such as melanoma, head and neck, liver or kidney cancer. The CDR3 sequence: CASSQNPRASYNSPLHF. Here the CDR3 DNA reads TGTGCCAGCTCACAAAATCCCCGGGCCTCCTATAATTCACCCCTCCACTTT. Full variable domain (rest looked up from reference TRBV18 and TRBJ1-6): NAGVMQNPRHLVRRRGQEARLRCSPMKGHSHVYWYRQLPEEGLKFMVYLQKENIIDESGMPKERFSAEFPKEGPSILRIQQVVRGDSAAYFCASSQNPRASYNSPLHFGNGTRLTVT.